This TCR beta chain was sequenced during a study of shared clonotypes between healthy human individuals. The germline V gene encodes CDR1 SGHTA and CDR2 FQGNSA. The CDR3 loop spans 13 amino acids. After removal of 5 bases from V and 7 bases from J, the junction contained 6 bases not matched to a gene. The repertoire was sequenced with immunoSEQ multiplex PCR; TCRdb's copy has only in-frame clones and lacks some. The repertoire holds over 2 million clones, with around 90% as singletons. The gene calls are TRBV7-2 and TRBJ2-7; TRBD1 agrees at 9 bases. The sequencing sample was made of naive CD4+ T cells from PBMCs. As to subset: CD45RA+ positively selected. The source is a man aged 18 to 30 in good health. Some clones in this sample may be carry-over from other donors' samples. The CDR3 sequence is CASSPGQGGEQYF. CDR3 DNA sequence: TGTGCCAGCAGCCCGGGACAGGGAGGTGAGCAGTACTTC.